Listed here are 4 T cell receptor beta chains from one sample, sequenced in a study of T cells in Graves' hyperthyroidism and ophthalmopathy. Researchers amplified the TCR beta CDR3 regions from RNA transcripts. Researchers ran a first-round RT-PCR on the TCR CDR3 using the HTBI primer set. TCRdb independently ran MiXCR on the multiplex PCR reads; one entry per CDR3 protein. The sample contains 300,000 to 500,000 distinct CDR3 sequences, 11% to 15% of which appear only once. Input material: blood. Receptors originate from a man aged 50-60 years with Graves' ophthalmopathy.

This clonotype was observed at least ten times. The gene calls are TRBV30 and TRBJ2-1, with TRBD2 identical over 12 bases. Germline V gene sequence: CDR1 GTSNPN, CDR2 SVGIG (reference sequence). The CDR3 runs 18 residues. The J segment lost 2 bases and the V segment lost 7 bases, leaving 15 bases of the junction unmatched. The CDR3 is CASYRLAGGPGAYNEQFF. The DNA of the CDR3 is TGTGCCTCCTATCGCCTAGCGGGAGGGCCTGGGGCCTACAATGAGCAGTTCTTC.

The rearrangement joins TRBV28 to TRBJ2-1, with 13 nucleotides matching TRBD2. The CDR3 spans 19 residues. Germline V gene sequence: CDR1 MDHEN, CDR2 SYDVKM. The trim removed 2 bases at V and 5 bases at J, leaving 12 bases unmatched. CDR3 protein: CASSLRKIGTSGKNNEQFF. CDR3 DNA: TGTGCCAGCAGTTTACGGAAGATCGGGACTAGCGGGAAGAACAATGAGCAGTTCTTC. The full variable domain, with the rest looked up from reference TRBV28 and TRBJ2-1, is DVKVTQSSRYLVKRTGEKVFLECVQDMDHENMFWYRQDPGLGLRLIYFSYDVKMKEKGDIPEGYSVSREKKERFSLILESASTNQTSMYLCASSLRKIGTSGKNNEQFFGPGTRLTVL.

This clonotype was picked up a small number of times. The chain couples TRBV7-9 to TRBJ2-3; 7 positions agree with TRBD1. Germline assignment: CDR1 SEHNR and CDR2 FQNEAQ (reference sequence). The CDR3 extends over 15 amino acids. J gave up 2 bases and V 7 bases, and 9 bases lay outside the gene matches. CDR3 residues: CASKGTGVPTDTQYF. CDR3 nucleotides: TGTGCCAGCAAGGGCACAGGGGTACCCACAGATACGCAGTATTTT.

As regards this clonotype: A read error may explain this, as a much larger clone is one base away. This chain uses TRBV5-1 with TRBJ2-3, with 10 nucleotides matching TRBD2. CDR1 is SGHRS and CDR2 is YFSETQ in the germline V gene. This CDR3 comprises 16 residues. The CDR3 spells CARSSLTSGVSDTQYF. Here the CDR3 DNA reads TGCGCCCGCAGCTCCCTTACTAGCGGGGTATCCGATACGCAGTATTTT.